These 28 T cell receptor beta chains were sequenced from one sample in a study of T cells after yellow fever vaccination. One entry per CDR3 protein, called by TCRdb with MiXCR from the 5' RACE reads. The repertoire holds hundreds of thousands of distinct CDR3 sequences, approximately 10% seen once, with about 3% in the top ten. Material: CD4+ T cells sorted from PBMCs, obtained 5 days after the yellow fever booster vaccination. Receptors originate from a young man who received the YFV17D yellow fever vaccine.

The chain carries TRBV12-3 or TRBV12-4 and TRBJ2-3; D may be TRBD1 (6 bases). The CDR3 runs to 12 residues. Between the trimmed V and J ends, which lost 11 bases and 10 bases, there was a span of 19 bases. CDR3 protein: CAGKQGDGSQYF. DNA of the CDR3: TGTGCCGGGAAACAGGGCGATGGGTCGCAGTATTTT.

This clonotype was observed a few times. The chain uses TRBV6-2 or TRBV6-3 and TRBJ1-1; no clear D gene. The V gene lost 6 bases and the J gene lost 6 bases, with 17 bases spanning the gap. The germline gives CDR1 MNHEY, CDR2 SVGEGT. The CDR3 spans 14 residues. CDR3 coding DNA: TGTGCCAGCAGGAGGGTCGGGGTTGGAGCTGAAGCTTTCTTT. Translating it yields CASRRVGVGAEAFF.

This clonotype appeared a few times. The chain links TRBV7-9 to TRBJ1-2; no definite D call. This CDR3 comprises 20 residues. CDR1 SEHNR and CDR2 FQNEAQ come from the germline V gene (reference sequence). V shed 2 bases and J shed 8 bases, with 33 bases lying between them. DNA of the CDR3: TGTGCCAGCAGCTTATTACGTCCGGGCGGCGATAGGAGAGGTGGTCTCGGCTACACCTTC. Amino acids: CASSLLRPGGDRRGGLGYTF.

This clonotype was observed a few times. The chain carries TRBV5-6 and TRBJ1-5; tentatively, D is TRBD1 (5 bases). The CDR3 has 15 amino acids. Looked up from germline, CDR1 is SGHDT and CDR2 is YYEEEE. V was shortened by 0 bases and J by 0 bases, with 7 bases between the two germline ends. CDR3 DNA: TGTGCCAGCAGCTTGGGCGGACATAGCAATCAGCCCCAGCATTTT. Protein product: CASSLGGHSNQPQHF.

The rearrangement links TRBV7-6 to TRBJ1-6; 7 bases fit TRBD1. The CDR3 totals 19 residues. Germline V lookup: CDR1 SGHVS, CDR2 FNYEAQ. Trimming cost V 5 bases and J 0 bases; bases outside gene matches: 13. The CDR3 sequence: CASSKAPGTDSSYNSPLHF. Written as DNA, the CDR3 is TGTGCCAGCAGCAAAGCGCCCGGGACAGATAGCTCCTATAATTCACCCCTCCACTTT.

There are many counts of this clonotype. The chain links TRBV28 to TRBJ1-3; 8 nucleotides match TRBD1. Germline CDR1 reads MDHEN; CDR2 reads SYDVKM. The length of the CDR3 is 14 residues. The J segment lost 4 bases and the V segment lost 7 bases, leaving 6 bases of the junction unmatched. Written as DNA, the CDR3 is TGTGCCAGCAATTCCCGGACAGGGGGAAACACCATATATTTT. This gives the protein CASNSRTGGNTIYF.

The chain combines TRBV5-5 with TRBJ1-4, with 8 bases fitting TRBD1. V dropped 4 bases and J dropped 5; count of bases not matched to a gene: 4. The CDR3 covers 14 residues. CDR1 and CDR2 (germline): SGHKS, YYEKEE (reference sequence). CDR3 residues: CASSRDRPNEKLFF. CDR3 sequence (DNA): TGTGCCAGCAGCCGGGACAGGCCAAATGAAAAACTGTTTTTT.

This chain connects TRBV20-1 to TRBJ2-5, with D possibly being TRBD1 (5 bases). CDR1 and CDR2 (germline): DFQATT, SNEGSKA (reference sequence). The CDR3 length is 16 residues. V lost 6 bases to trimming and J lost 3 bases, with 23 bases between them. The CDR3 spells CSATHWGSQAKETQYF. The CDR3 region has the DNA TGCAGTGCCACCCACTGGGGCAGCCAGGCAAAAGAGACCCAGTACTTC.

The rearrangement links TRBV10-3 to TRBJ1-2, with a possible D match to TRBD1 (6 bases). V was trimmed by 5 bases and J by 6 bases, leaving 19 bases between them. Germline CDR1 reads ENHRY; CDR2 reads SYGVKD. This CDR3 is 15 amino acids long. CDR3 bases: TGTGCCATCAGTCCGCGTGGGACAAGCCCCCATGGCTACACCTTC. It encodes CAISPRGTSPHGYTF.

The chain carries TRBV6-5 and TRBJ1-2, with D uncertain. Germline CDR1 is MNHEY and CDR2 is SVGAGI. The CDR3 contains 12 residues. The ends were cut back, 2 bases at V and 9 bases at J, with 10 bases in the middle. The CDR3 DNA reads TGTGCCAGCAGTTACGGCCCGGGGAGCTACACCTTC. Residues: CASSYGPGSYTF.

This clonotype has just a few counts. The chain joins TRBV7-2 to TRBJ2-5; TRBD1 or TRBD2 may be the D gene (5 bases each). Germline-derived CDR1 and CDR2 are SGHTA and FQGNSA. V lost 5 bases, J lost 5 bases, and 15 bases lay in between. This CDR3 comprises 14 residues. The DNA for the CDR3 is TGTGCCAGCAGCCTCCCGGGGACGGCCGAGACCCAGTACTTC. Amino acid sequence: CASSLPGTAETQYF.

This clonotype was counted only a few times. The chain carries TRBV18 and TRBJ2-5, with D unresolved. This CDR3 has 16 residues. V dropped 3 bases and J dropped 5 bases, with 19 bases sitting between them. CDR1 is KGHSH and CDR2 is LQKENI in the germline V gene. The CDR3 reads CASSPRPPGSFETQYF. The DNA of the CDR3 is TGTGCCAGCTCACCCCGCCCTCCCGGGTCGTTCGAGACCCAGTACTTC.

The chain is built from TRBV7-8 and TRBJ2-5; perhaps TRBD2 as D (5 bases). This CDR3 is 14 amino acids long. Germline V gene sequence: CDR1 SGHVS, CDR2 FQNEAQ. Trimming took 6 bases from V and 4 from J, leaving 15 bases between them. This chain's CDR3 is CASRPGPGGETQYF. The CDR3 bases are TGTGCCAGCAGGCCCGGGCCAGGAGGAGAGACCCAGTACTTC. The full variable domain, with the rest looked up from reference TRBV7-8 and TRBJ2-5, is GAGVSQSPRYKVAKRGQDVALRCDPISGHVSLFWYQQALGQGPEFLTYFQNEAQLDKSGLPSDRFFAERPEGSVSTLKIQRTQQEDSAVYLCASRPGPGGETQYFGPGTRLLVL.

V usage is TRBV20-1 and J usage is TRBJ2-1; D possibly corresponds to TRBD2 (7 bases). CDR3 length: 16 residues. The germline gives CDR1 DFQATT, CDR2 SNEGSKA (reference sequence). V was clipped by 0 bases and J by 8 bases, with 20 bases between them. Written as DNA, the CDR3 is TGCAGTGCTAGAGATCCGCTAGCGGTGGGGGGGCATGAGCAGTTCTTC. This translates into CSARDPLAVGGHEQFF.

V and J are TRBV6-2 or TRBV6-3 and TRBJ2-7, with TRBD1 matching 9 bases. Germline V gene lookup returns CDR1 MNHEY and CDR2 SVGEGT. This CDR3 has 14 amino acids. V shed 0 bases, J shed 6 bases, and the junction held 3 bases outside the gene matches. CDR3 sequence (DNA): TGTGCCAGCAGTTACTCGGACAGGGGATCCGAGCAGTACTTC. Amino acids: CASSYSDRGSEQYF.

The chain joins TRBV5-1 to TRBJ2-5; D assignment may be TRBD1 or TRBD2 (5 bases each). The V gene lost 4 bases and the J gene lost 5 bases, with 18 bases spanning the gap. CDR1 and CDR2 (germline): SGHRS, YFSETQ. The CDR3 has 15 residues. In DNA, the CDR3 is TGCGCCAGCAGCACGACCGGGACCAAGGTGGAGACCCAGTACTTC. Amino acids: CASSTTGTKVETQYF.

This chain uses TRBV4-3 with TRBJ2-3; TRBD1 agrees at 9 bases. Per germline, CDR1 LGHNA and CDR2 YSLEER. V shed 5 bases, J shed 2 bases, and the junction held 5 bases outside the gene matches. This CDR3 has 15 residues. The CDR3, as DNA: TGCGCCAGCAGCTTCCGGGACAGGGTCACAGATACGCAGTATTTT. Residues: CASSFRDRVTDTQYF.

This clonotype was found a few times. The chain links TRBV9 to TRBJ2-2; D is ambiguous. This CDR3 has 14 residues. The V and J ends lost 0 bases and 6 bases respectively, with 9 bases between them. CDR1 SGDLS and CDR2 YYNGEE come from the germline V gene. The CDR3 here is CASSVGRLAGELFF. The CDR3 coding sequence is TGTGCCAGCAGCGTAGGCAGGCTGGCCGGGGAGCTGTTTTTT.

J is TRBJ2-3 and V is TRBV7-2; no firm D call. Germline CDR1 SGHTA, CDR2 FQGNSA. The CDR3 runs 14 residues. Trimming shortened V by 5 bases and J by 2 bases, and 11 bases separated the two germline ends. This CDR3 is CASSPRFFTDTQYF. CDR3 sequence (DNA): TGTGCCAGCAGCCCTCGGTTCTTCACAGATACGCAGTATTTT. The full variable domain, with the rest looked up from reference TRBV7-2 and TRBJ2-3, is GAGVSQSPSNKVTEKGKDVELRCDPISGHTALYWYRQSLGQGLEFLIYFQGNSAPDKSGLPSDRFSAERTGGSVSTLTIQRTQQEDSAVYLCASSPRFFTDTQYFGPGTRLTVL.

The chain links TRBV5-5 to TRBJ2-2; 10 bases fit TRBD2. This CDR3 comprises 20 residues. Germline V gene lookup returns CDR1 SGHKS and CDR2 YYEKEE (reference sequence). V shed 4 bases, J shed 5 bases, and the junction held 20 bases outside the gene matches. The CDR3 spells CASSGQIGDSRTSGTGELFF. CDR3 coding DNA: TGTGCCAGCAGCGGGCAGATTGGGGACAGCCGGACTAGCGGAACCGGGGAGCTGTTTTTT.

The chain is built from TRBV6-2 or TRBV6-3 and TRBJ2-1; 7 nucleotides match TRBD2. The CDR3 consists of 12 residues. Germline V gives CDR1 MNHEY, CDR2 SVGEGT. J gave up 12 bases and V 6 bases, and 8 bases lay outside the gene matches. The CDR3 DNA reads as TGTGCCAGCAGCCGCCAGAGGGAGGGGCAGTTCTTC. Translated: CASSRQREGQFF.

The chain links TRBV7-2 to TRBJ2-4, with a possible D match to TRBD1 (6 bases). Germline assignment: CDR1 SGHTA and CDR2 FQGNSA. This CDR3 comprises 15 residues. V gave up 5 bases and J gave up 5 bases, with 16 bases separating them. The CDR3 region is CASSLYPGAQNIQYF. The CDR3 bases are TGTGCCAGCAGCCTTTACCCAGGGGCACAAAACATTCAGTACTTC. Combining the CDR3 with reference TRBV7-2 and TRBJ2-4 gives the whole variable domain GAGVSQSPSNKVTEKGKDVELRCDPISGHTALYWYRQSLGQGLEFLIYFQGNSAPDKSGLPSDRFSAERTGGSVSTLTIQRTQQEDSAVYLCASSLYPGAQNIQYFGAGTRLSVL.

The V call is TRBV6-6, the J call TRBJ1-1; D not certain. Per the germline V gene, CDR1 is MNHNY and CDR2 is SVGAGI (reference sequence). This CDR3 spans 11 amino acids. Trimming left V 6 bases short and J 5 bases short, with 7 bases between. CDR3 loop: CASRSTTEAFF. Here the CDR3 DNA reads TGTGCCAGCAGATCTACAACTGAAGCTTTCTTT.

The chain employs TRBV7-2 and TRBJ1-2, with D tentatively TRBD1 (6 bases). Between the trimmed V and J ends, which lost 5 bases and 3 bases, there was a span of 13 bases. The germline V gene has CDR1 SGHTA and CDR2 FQGNSA. The CDR3 runs 14 residues. CDR3 sequence reads: CASSPRTAYYGYTF. For the CDR3, the DNA is TGTGCCAGCAGCCCCCGGACAGCCTACTATGGCTACACCTTC.

This chain connects TRBV12-3 or TRBV12-4 to TRBJ1-2, with 10 bases fitting TRBD1. The CDR3 loop spans 15 amino acids. Trimming cost V 7 bases and J 8 bases; bases outside gene matches: 13. CDR3 nucleotide sequence: TGTGCCAGCACCCTACTCGGGACAGGGGTAAACGGCTACACCTTC. Protein: CASTLLGTGVNGYTF.

The rearrangement uses TRBV20-1 and TRBJ2-5, with D uncertain. This CDR3 spans 12 amino acids. CDR1 is DFQATT and CDR2 is SNEGSKA in the germline V gene (reference sequence). The CDR3 loop is CSLLKNQETQYF. Here the CDR3 DNA reads TGCAGCCTATTAAAGAACCAAGAGACCCAGTACTTC.

The V call is TRBV5-4, the J call TRBJ2-2; D tentatively reads TRBD1 or TRBD2 (6 bases each). Trimming shortened V by 4 bases and J by 7 bases, and 17 bases separated the two germline ends. Germline values: CDR1 SGHNT, CDR2 YYREEE (reference sequence). This CDR3 is 15 amino acids long. The chain's CDR3 is CASSDGGGLGGELFF. The CDR3, as DNA: TGTGCCAGCAGCGACGGAGGGGGGCTTGGCGGGGAGCTGTTTTTT. Full variable domain (rest looked up from reference TRBV5-4 and TRBJ2-2): ETGVTQSPTHLIKTRGQQVTLRCSSQSGHNTVSWYQQALGQGPQFIFQYYREEENGRGNFPPRFSGLQFPNYSSELNVNALELDDSALYLCASSDGGGLGGELFFGEGSRLTVL.

The sample holds a few counts of this clonotype. This chain uses TRBV7-2 with TRBJ2-2, with 7 bases identical to TRBD2. The germline V gene has CDR1 SGHTA and CDR2 FQGNSA. Trimming at V came to 2 bases and at J to 6 bases, leaving 6 bases not matched to a gene. The CDR3 length is 15 residues. The DNA of the CDR3 is TGTGCCAGCAGCTTATCCCAGCGGGGTTCCGGGGAGCTGTTTTTT. Encoded protein: CASSLSQRGSGELFF.